Following are 29 T cell receptor beta chains from one sample sequenced in a study of blood T cell repertoires in COVID-19. TCRdb's table, derived via immunoSEQ multiplex PCR, lists solely in-frame clones and lacks some. The sample holds 55,000 to 70,000 clones, 87% seen once. The specimen was peripheral blood. The receptors were gathered from a man aged 55 to 70 with active or convalescent COVID-19.

This rearrangement joins TRBV19 to TRBJ1-6; 11 nucleotides align to TRBD1. Germline values: CDR1 LNHDA, CDR2 SQIVND (reference sequence). The CDR3 has 18 residues. Unmatched junction bases numbered 13, after V lost 3 bases and J lost 9 bases. CDR3 residues: CASSISTGQGASFSPLHF. CDR3 sequence (DNA): TGTGCCAGTAGTATCTCTACTGGACAGGGGGCTTCTTTTTCACCCCTCCACTTT.

The rearrangement uses TRBV19 and TRBJ2-7, with a tentative D call TRBD1 (6 bases). CDR3 length: 14 residues. CDR1 is LNHDA, CDR2 SQIVND, per germline (reference sequence). Trimming cost V 4 bases and J 3 bases, with 13 bases left between them. The CDR3 here is CASSTGVMGYEQYF. The CDR3 DNA follows: TGTGCCAGTAGTACAGGGGTGATGGGCTACGAGCAGTACTTC.

The V call is TRBV3-1 (or the pseudogene TRBV3-2), the J call TRBJ1-3; the D gene is possibly TRBD1 (6 bases). Germline CDR1 LGHDT, CDR2 YNNKEL (reference sequence). The CDR3 runs to 16 residues. V was pared by 1 base and J by 0 bases, with 10 bases between. CDR3 region: CASSQVGGASGNTIYF. CDR3 DNA sequence: TGTGCCAGCAGCCAAGTGGGGGGGGCCTCTGGAAACACCATATATTTT.

The chain uses TRBV6-5 and TRBJ2-2; a weak D match, TRBD2 (5 bases). V lost 4 bases and J 6 bases, leaving 9 bases between the germline ends. The CDR3 totals 13 residues. CDR1 and CDR2 from the germline V gene are MNHEY and SVGAGI. The CDR3 spells CASSSTRPGELFF. Written as DNA, the CDR3 is TGTGCCAGCAGTTCTACTAGGCCCGGGGAGCTGTTTTTT.

V and J are TRBV18 and TRBJ2-7; 8 nucleotides agree with TRBD1. The CDR3 runs to 15 residues. V shed 4 bases, J shed 2 bases, and the junction held 7 bases outside the gene matches. Per the germline V gene, CDR1 is KGHSH and CDR2 is LQKENI. The CDR3 reads CASSLQGAQPYEQYF. Here the CDR3 DNA reads TGTGCCAGCTCACTTCAGGGGGCGCAGCCCTACGAGCAGTACTTC.

In this sample, this clone turned up once. The chain employs TRBV5-6 and TRBJ2-3; unclear D gene. The CDR3 is made up of 13 amino acids. Trimming left V 4 bases short and J 2 bases short, with 8 bases between. The germline V gene has CDR1 SGHDT and CDR2 YYEEEE. DNA for the CDR3: TGTGCCAGCAGCCCGGGTTACACAGATACGCAGTATTTT. Amino acid sequence: CASSPGYTDTQYF.

This rearrangement joins TRBV11-2 to TRBJ1-2, with 10 bases lining up with TRBD1. Germline CDR1 reads SGHAT; CDR2 reads FQNNGV. The J segment lost 3 bases and the V segment lost 0 bases, leaving 7 bases of the junction unmatched. The CDR3 loop spans 17 amino acids. Written as DNA, the CDR3 is TGTGCCAGCAGCTTAGATCAGGGACAGGGGCCCCACTATGGCTACACCTTC. Amino acids: CASSLDQGQGPHYGYTF.

This chain joins TRBV7-2 and TRBJ1-2; no clear D gene. The germline V gene encodes CDR1 SGHTA and CDR2 FQGNSA. V dropped 2 bases and J dropped 6 bases, with 13 bases sitting between them. The CDR3 spans 14 residues. The chain's CDR3 is CASSLTSIIDGYTF. CDR3 bases: TGTGCCAGCAGCTTAACTTCTATTATTGATGGCTACACCTTC.

This clone appeared once. The chain joins TRBV10-1 to TRBJ1-1; TRBD1 matches at 7 bases. The V gene end was trimmed by 4 bases and the J gene end by 1 base; junction bases not matched to a gene: 6. The germline V gene encodes CDR1 WNHNN and CDR2 SYGVQD (reference sequence). The CDR3 loop spans 15 amino acids. The CDR3 sequence: CASSVGGEGNTEAFF. The DNA for the CDR3 is TGCGCCAGCAGTGTAGGGGGCGAAGGGAACACTGAAGCTTTCTTT.

This clone was seen a handful of times. The chain links TRBV27 to TRBJ1-6, with D hard to call. This CDR3 has 17 residues. Trimming removed 2 bases at V and 6 bases at J, with 17 bases between. Germline lookup yields CDR1 MNHEY and CDR2 SMNVEV (reference sequence). CDR3 in amino acids: CASSLGGVSPRNSPLHF. CDR3 nucleotides: TGTGCCAGCAGTTTAGGAGGAGTTAGCCCCCGTAATTCACCCCTCCACTTT.

This sequence joins TRBV6-2 or TRBV6-3 and TRBJ2-1, with D possibly TRBD1 on 5 matching bases. The CDR3 extends over 16 amino acids. CDR1 and CDR2 from the germline V gene are MNHEY and SVGEGT. Trimming shortened V by 2 bases and J by 2 bases, and 13 bases separated the two germline ends. CDR3 nucleotide sequence: TGTGCCAGCAGTTACGCGGACATGAACCCCTACAATGAGCAGTTCTTC. This codes for CASSYADMNPYNEQFF.

This clone has a handful of counts. CDR3 coding DNA: TGTGCCAGCAGTGGGGGAAGCGCGGGTACGAATCAGCCCCAGCATTTT. It is translated as CASSGGSAGTNQPQHF. The chain couples TRBV2 to TRBJ1-5; D not resolved. Germline loops: CDR1 SNHLY, CDR2 FYNNEI. CDR3 length equals 16 residues. V was trimmed by 4 bases and J by 4 bases, leaving 17 bases between them.

This rearrangement joins TRBV29-1 to TRBJ1-2; 9 bases align to TRBD1. CDR3 length: 15 residues. V lost 7 bases to trimming and J lost 5 bases; unmatched junction nucleotides: 14. CDR1 is SQVTM, CDR2 ANQGSEA, per germline. The CDR3 coding sequence is TGCAGCGCCGCCTGGGGACAGGGTGTGGGGTATGGCTACACCTTC. Translation: CSAAWGQGVGYGYTF.

This rearrangement joins TRBV30 to TRBJ1-5; the match to TRBD1 covers 7 bases. The V gene end was trimmed by 2 bases and the J gene end by 0 bases; junction bases not matched to a gene: 16. Looked up from germline, CDR1 is GTSNPN and CDR2 is SVGIG (reference sequence). This CDR3 has 19 amino acids. The CDR3 DNA follows: TGTGCCTGGAGTCCACCGGGGGACAGAGGATTCTATAGCAATCAGCCCCAGCATTTT. It specifies CAWSPPGDRGFYSNQPQHF.

Written as DNA, the CDR3 is TGTGCCAGCAGCCTTAGCGGGGGGGACACCGGGGAGCTGTTTTTT. As protein: CASSLSGGDTGELFF. This chain joins TRBV2 and TRBJ2-2; 11 bases fit TRBD2. With 6 bases clipped from V and 3 bases from J, the junction kept 3 bases outside the gene matches. Germline assignment: CDR1 SNHLY and CDR2 FYNNEI. This CDR3 has 15 amino acids.

CDR3 protein: CASSPDRGTEAFF. The DNA of the CDR3 is TGTGCCAGCAGCCCTGACAGGGGGACTGAAGCTTTCTTT. The chain employs TRBV11-2 and TRBJ1-1; 9 nucleotides align to TRBD1. Germline V gene lookup returns CDR1 SGHAT and CDR2 FQNNGV. V lost 5 bases and J lost 5; bases outside the gene matches: 3. The CDR3 is 13 amino acids.

CDR3 sequence reads: CASSLNQGWETQYF. The CDR3 DNA is TGTGCCAGCTCACTTAACCAGGGGTGGGAGACCCAGTACTTC. The chain links TRBV18 to TRBJ2-5; D is possibly TRBD1 (6 bases). The V gene's germline CDR1 is KGHSH and CDR2 LQKENI. Deletions cut 4 bases from V and 5 bases from J, with 14 bases between. This CDR3 is 14 amino acids long.

The chain carries TRBV7-2 and TRBJ1-6; 10 bases fit TRBD1. From germline, CDR1 is SGHTA and CDR2 FQGNSA. The J segment lost 7 bases and the V segment lost 5 bases, leaving 2 bases of the junction unmatched. The CDR3 runs to 14 residues. CDR3 amino acids: CASSRGQGNSPLHF. The CDR3 DNA sequence: TGTGCCAGCAGCCGGGGACAGGGGAATTCACCCCTCCACTTT.

The V call is TRBV6-6, the J call TRBJ2-1; 10 nucleotides match TRBD1. CDR1 and CDR2 from the germline V gene are MNHNY and SVGAGI (reference sequence). The trim removed 6 bases at V and 6 bases at J, leaving 8 bases unmatched. The CDR3 spans 15 residues. The CDR3 DNA is TGTGCCAGCAGCCTGACAGGGGGCAGAAGCAATGAGCAGTTCTTC. It specifies CASSLTGGRSNEQFF.

This chain links TRBV28 with TRBJ2-5; perhaps TRBD2 as D (6 bases). The CDR3 is 14 residues long. CDR1 and CDR2 from the germline V gene are MDHEN and SYDVKM. V was clipped by 5 bases and J by 4 bases, with 14 bases between them. The CDR3 reads CASSGGTGRETQYF. As DNA, the CDR3 is TGTGCCAGCAGTGGAGGGACGGGACGAGAGACCCAGTACTTC.

The rearrangement uses TRBV11-2 and TRBJ1-6; the match to TRBD1 covers 7 bases. The V gene's germline CDR1 is SGHAT and CDR2 FQNNGV. The length of the CDR3 is 16 residues. With V trimmed by 4 bases and J by 9 bases, 12 bases remained unmatched. The CDR3 nucleotides are TGTGCCAGCAGCTCCGGGACAGTTTCGCTGGGTTCACCCCTCCACTTT. This encodes CASSSGTVSLGSPLHF.

This clone has more than one count but fewer than ten. The chain recombines TRBV21-1 with TRBJ1-2; the table's D call TRBD1 went unverified against the DNA. TRBV21-1 is flagged as a pseudogene. The CDR3 is made up of 16 amino acids. This chain's CDR3 is CASITAMTGGGYGYTF. DNA of the CDR3: TGTGCCAGCATTACGGCGATGACAGGGGGAGGTTATGGCTACACCTTC.

This clone was seen a few times. The sample has other DNA sequences that encode this CDR3 too. The CDR3 is CASSQFQQGDEKLFF. The CDR3 DNA reads TGCGCCAGCAGCCAATTCCAGCAGGGTGATGAAAAACTGTTTTTT. The V gene is TRBV4-1, the J gene TRBJ1-4, with D maybe TRBD1 (5 bases). This CDR3 region has 15 residues. Germline lookup yields CDR1 MGHRA and CDR2 YSYEKL. Deletions cut 2 bases from V and 6 bases from J, with 13 bases between.

This clone was seen a few times. This rearrangement joins TRBV7-9 to TRBJ2-7; 7 nucleotides align to TRBD2. The CDR3 covers 14 residues. V dropped 2 bases and J dropped 2; count of bases not matched to a gene: 3. Germline loops: CDR1 SEHNR, CDR2 FQNEAQ (reference sequence). The CDR3 coding sequence is TGTGCCAGCAGCTTATCAGCGGGGACCTACGAGCAGTACTTC. Translating it yields CASSLSAGTYEQYF.

The chain combines TRBV10-3 with TRBJ1-1; 10 positions match TRBD1. The CDR3 consists of 15 residues. The V and J ends lost 4 bases and 0 bases, in that order; junction bases with no gene match: 2. CDR1 is ENHRY, CDR2 SYGVKD, per germline. The CDR3 region has the DNA TGTGCCATCAGTGGGGACAGGGGTATGAACACTGAAGCTTTCTTT. It is translated as CAISGDRGMNTEAFF.

V usage is TRBV5-1 and J usage is TRBJ2-3; no reliable D call. V gave up 1 base and J gave up 1 base, with 10 bases separating them. Germline-derived CDR1 and CDR2 are SGHRS and YFSETQ. The CDR3 contains 15 residues. The chain's CDR3 is CASSLRRQGTDTQYF. CDR3 bases: TGCGCCAGCAGCTTGCGACGCCAGGGCACAGATACGCAGTATTTT. Combining the CDR3 with reference TRBV5-1 and TRBJ2-3 gives the whole variable domain KAGVTQTPRYLIKTRGQQVTLSCSPISGHRSVSWYQQTPGQGLQFLFEYFSETQRNKGNFPGRFSGRQFSNSRSEMNVSTLELGDSALYLCASSLRRQGTDTQYFGPGTRLTVL.

This clone was seen a single time. V is TRBV27 and J is TRBJ2-2; 9 nucleotides align to TRBD1. J lost 1 base, V lost 1 base, and 7 bases had no gene match. Germline CDR1 MNHEY, CDR2 SMNVEV (reference sequence). CDR3 length equals 18 residues. The CDR3 DNA is TGTGCCAGCAGTTTATATGTCCGACAGGGGGTGAACACCGGGGAGCTGTTTTTT. This sequence encodes CASSLYVRQGVNTGELFF.

The chain uses TRBV6-2 or TRBV6-3 and TRBJ2-5; 10 positions agree with TRBD2. Germline V lookup: CDR1 MNHEY, CDR2 SVGEGT. The ends lost 2 bases at V and 5 bases at J; junction bases unmatched: 5. The CDR3 is 15 residues long. The CDR3 is CASSYLLAGQETQYF. The CDR3 DNA reads as TGTGCCAGCAGTTACCTACTAGCGGGGCAGGAGACCCAGTACTTC.

The chain has TRBV6-4 and TRBJ2-3; tentative D call: TRBD1 (6 bases). This CDR3 region has 15 residues. V was pared by 4 bases and J by 2 bases, with 13 bases between. The germline CDR1 and CDR2 sequences are MRHNA and SNTAGT. The CDR3 DNA follows: TGTGCCAGCAGTGGAAACAGGGCGTCCACAGATACGCAGTATTTT. It encodes CASSGNRASTDTQYF.